The 6 T cell receptor beta chains below were found in one sample sequenced in a study of T cell repertoires in cytomegalovirus infection. A single record per CDR3 protein comes from TCRdb applying MiXCR to the reads. Seen here are tens of thousands of distinct CDR3 sequences, about 4% observed once, and the top ten hold less than 25%. The sample was PBMCs. These receptor sequences come from a human donor in good health (CMV status not recorded). Some clones in this sample may be carry-over from other donors' samples.

In this sample, this clonotype turned up many times. The chain has TRBV7-8 and TRBJ2-1; 12 nucleotides align to TRBD2. V lost 3 bases to trimming and J lost 6 bases; unmatched junction nucleotides: 6. Looked up from germline, CDR1 is SGHVS and CDR2 is FQNEAQ. The CDR3 runs 16 residues. The CDR3 nucleotides are TGTGCCAGCAGCTTCCCGGCTAGCGGGGGGGCCAATGAGCAGTTCTTC. This encodes CASSFPASGGANEQFF.

This clonotype came up many times. This chain's CDR3 is CASSHRGYNSPLHF. Here the CDR3 DNA reads TGTGCCAGCAGCCACAGGGGGTATAATTCACCCCTCCACTTT. This chain uses TRBV7-2 with TRBJ1-6, with TRBD1 matching 8 bases. Germline-derived CDR1 and CDR2 are SGHTA and FQGNSA. The trim removed 5 bases at V and 4 bases at J, leaving 1 base unmatched. This CDR3 comprises 14 residues.

There are many counts of this clonotype. V is TRBV19 and J is TRBJ2-2; 10 bases agree with TRBD2. Per the germline V gene, CDR1 is LNHDA and CDR2 is SQIVND (reference sequence). The CDR3 length is 15 residues. With V trimmed by 4 bases and J by 6 bases, 5 bases remained unmatched. The CDR3 DNA follows: TGTGCCAGTAGTAGAGCGGGAGGGACGGCCGGGGAGCTGTTTTTT. It encodes CASSRAGGTAGELFF.

This clonotype was detected ten times or more. The rearrangement joins TRBV7-8 to TRBJ2-7, with D maybe TRBD2 (6 bases). This CDR3 is built from 17 residues. The germline CDR1 and CDR2 sequences are SGHVS and FQNEAQ. Trimming took 1 base from V and 4 from J, leaving 20 bases between them. The CDR3, as DNA: TGTGCCAGCAGCTTAGTCTTTGGGGGGATCGGGGGTTACGAGCAGTACTTC. Residues: CASSLVFGGIGGYEQYF.

Worth noting for this clonotype: Just one base apart from a much larger clone, this may be a read error. The chain carries TRBV2 and TRBJ2-7; D assignment may be TRBD1 or TRBD2 (5 bases each). Germline values: CDR1 SNHLY, CDR2 FYNNEI. The CDR3 has 13 amino acids. V lost 8 bases, J lost 2 bases, and 13 bases lay in between. In DNA, the CDR3 is TGTGCCAGCGGGTCGGGACCACCCTACGAGCAGTACTTC. It codes for CASGSGPPYEQYF.

This clonotype was seen at least ten times. Here the CDR3 DNA reads TGTGCCAGCAGACCTCTGACACTTCAAGAGACCCAGTACTTC. This sequence encodes CASRPLTLQETQYF. J is TRBJ2-5 and V is TRBV28; D remains ambiguous. The ends were cut back, 6 bases at V and 2 bases at J, with 13 bases in the middle. Germline V gene sequence: CDR1 MDHEN, CDR2 SYDVKM. The CDR3 loop spans 14 amino acids.